The entry below describes one T cell receptor beta chain. Its cognate antigen is unknown. With the Oncomine TCR Beta short-read assay, DNA from cultured CD4+ T cells was sequenced. Cultured CD4+ T cells were the source of extracted genomic DNA. Each CDR3 protein is one row after TCRdb ran MiXCR on the PCR reads. The table records roughly 14,000 distinct CDR3 sequences, around 50% of them present only once. The sample comes from a study of vaccination and CD4 T cells after COVID-19. This CDR3 is built from 13 residues. The junction had 5 bases not matched to a gene; V was cut back by 5 bases and J by 4 bases. Described treatment: 10-day PBMC culture with coronavirus spike peptide pools or control peptides (ViraFEST assay).

The TCR comes from a human donor who had recovered from COVID-19. The material sequenced was CD4+ T cells from blood, cultured in vitro. The V gene is TRBV12-3 or TRBV12-4, the J gene TRBJ2-7, with 7 bases matching TRBD2. The CDR3 DNA reads as TGTGCCAGCAGTCGGGAGGTCGGTTACGAGCAGTACTTC. It codes for CASSREVGYEQYF.